The entry below gives a single TCR beta chain sequence along with its context. As originally analysed: Estimated nucleated cell counts came from reference gene primer amplification. The method was immunoSEQ multiplex PCR; TCRdb's version includes in-frame clones alone and lacks a portion of them. For V, J and clone size, that table is used; D and trimming come from the DNA. The repertoire holds some 93,000 clones, 86% seen once, with 6.5% to 9% in the top ten. The CDR3 consists of 16 residues. In germline, CDR1 is WNHNN, CDR2 SYGVQD (reference sequence). Trimming stripped 0 bases from V and 2 bases from J, with 13 bases between. This sample was taken from a study of blood T cell repertoires in COVID-19. Study at large: There were acute and convalescent COVID-19 samples, and they came from the United States, Italy and Spain.

The gene calls are TRBV10-1 and TRBJ2-5; the D is unclear. Sequenced input: peripheral blood. This TCR was sampled from a man aged 60-69 years with acute or convalescent COVID-19. This CDR3 reads CASSESRRSRQETQYF. DNA for the CDR3: TGCGCCAGCAGTGAGTCGCGGCGGAGTAGGCAAGAGACCCAGTACTTC.